This passage covers 5 T cell receptor beta chains from one sample sequenced in a study of T cell responses to AZD1222 COVID-19 vaccine. Assay used: immunoSEQ multiplex PCR; TCRdb lists only in-frame clones, some missing. This table has 110,000 or so clones, around 88% appearing once. The starting material was peripheral blood, obtained 28 days after the second AZD1222 dose. These receptors came from an adult who received the AZD1222 COVID-19 vaccine.

The chain recombines TRBV9 with TRBJ2-1, with a weak D call TRBD1 (6 bases). CDR3 size: 16 residues. Trimming stripped 4 bases from V and 4 bases from J, with 18 bases between. Germline V CDR1 and CDR2: SGDLS, YYNGEE. CDR3 region: CASSSQGSPEYNEQFF. The CDR3 DNA reads TGTGCCAGCAGCTCTCAGGGGTCCCCTGAGTACAATGAGCAGTTCTTC.

The chain couples TRBV9 to TRBJ1-2, with TRBD1 matching over 9 bases. Unmatched junction bases numbered 7, after V lost 3 bases and J lost 4 bases. Germline CDR1 SGDLS, CDR2 YYNGEE. The CDR3 loop spans 15 amino acids. In nucleotides, the CDR3 is TGTGCCAGCAGCGCAAAACAGGGGGCGGGCTATGGCTACACCTTC. Protein sequence: CASSAKQGAGYGYTF.

The gene calls are TRBV7-9 and TRBJ1-1; D is ambiguous. Trimming took off 2 bases at V and 0 bases at J, with 7 bases between the two ends. CDR3 length: 14 amino acids. Looked up from germline, CDR1 is SEHNR and CDR2 is FQNEAQ (reference sequence). The CDR3 DNA reads as TGTGCCAGCAGCTTACTATCCATGAACACTGAAGCTTTCTTT. Its protein product is CASSLLSMNTEAFF.

The chain couples TRBV7-2 to TRBJ1-4, with D perhaps matching TRBD1 (6 bases). The germline CDR1 and CDR2 sequences are SGHTA and FQGNSA. Trimming took off 1 base at V and 3 bases at J, with 15 bases between the two ends. The CDR3 extends over 17 amino acids. For the CDR3, the DNA is TGTGCCAGCAGCTTAGGGGCAACGGGGGCAGCTAATGAAAAACTGTTTTTT. Its protein is CASSLGATGAANEKLFF.

V usage is TRBV27 and J usage is TRBJ1-3; D gene unclear. Between the trimmed V and J ends, which lost 0 bases and 3 bases, there was a span of 9 bases. In germline, CDR1 is MNHEY, CDR2 SMNVEV (reference sequence). The CDR3 has 15 amino acids. DNA of the CDR3: TGTGCCAGCAGTTTATCGGGGTTCTTTGGAAACACCATATATTTT. Protein: CASSLSGFFGNTIYF.